One sample yielded the 16 T cell receptor beta chains listed below, sequenced in a study of T cell repertoires in cytomegalovirus infection. TCRdb reprocessed the reads with MiXCR, giving one entry per CDR3 protein. Here the sample spans about 250,000 distinct CDR3 sequences, 6.5% being singletons. The sample consisted of PBMCs. Receptor source: a human donor in good health (CMV status not recorded). Some clones in this sample may be carry-over from other donors' samples.

The sample holds many counts of this clonotype. CDR3 nucleotide sequence: TGTGCCAGCATCCTAGCGGGGGTTAAGGGTGAGCAGTTCTTC. Translating it yields CASILAGVKGEQFF. The chain joins TRBV11-2 to TRBJ2-1, with 10 bases aligning to TRBD2. V was pared by 7 bases and J by 9 bases, with 9 bases of the junction left unmatched. The CDR3 runs 14 residues. Germline loops: CDR1 SGHAT, CDR2 FQNNGV. The full variable domain, rest sourced from reference TRBV11-2 and TRBJ2-1, is EAGVAQSPRYKIIEKRQSVAFWCNPISGHATLYWYQQILGQGPKLLIQFQNNGVVDDSQLPKDRFSAERLKGVDSTLKIQPAKLEDSAVYLCASILAGVKGEQFFGPGTRLTVL.

This clonotype was detected many times. The CDR3 DNA follows: TGCGCCAGCAGCTTGGCAGGGATCACCGGGGAGCTGTTTTTT. Its translation: CASSLAGITGELFF. The J gene is TRBJ2-2, the V gene TRBV5-1; a possible D gene is TRBD1 (5 bases). Germline CDR1 is SGHRS and CDR2 is YFSETQ. The CDR3 length is 14 residues. Trimming took off 0 bases at V and 4 bases at J, with 7 bases between the two ends.

The J gene is TRBJ2-1, the V gene TRBV20-1; TRBD1 agrees at 8 bases. CDR3 length: 13 residues. V lost 3 bases and J lost 9; bases outside the gene matches: 7. From germline, CDR1 is DFQATT and CDR2 SNEGSKA (reference sequence). The CDR3 nucleotides read TGCAGTGCTAGCCGACTCACAGGGGGTGAGCAGTTCTTC. Its translation is CSASRLTGGEQFF.

This clonotype was seen at least ten times. The chain has TRBV7-2 and TRBJ1-2; possibly TRBD1 for D (5 bases). The CDR3 has 13 amino acids. V shed 5 bases and J shed 1 base, with 8 bases lying between them. The germline V gene encodes CDR1 SGHTA and CDR2 FQGNSA. The CDR3 spells CASSQGFNYGYTF. CDR3 bases: TGTGCCAGCAGCCAGGGTTTTAACTATGGCTACACCTTC. Drawing the rest from reference TRBV7-2 and TRBJ1-2, the complete variable domain is GAGVSQSPSNKVTEKGKDVELRCDPISGHTALYWYRQSLGQGLEFLIYFQGNSAPDKSGLPSDRFSAERTGGSVSTLTIQRTQQEDSAVYLCASSQGFNYGYTFGSGTRLTVV.

This clonotype was detected ten times or more. The chain combines TRBV3-1 with TRBJ2-5; maybe TRBD2 (7 bases). V lost 0 bases, J lost 6 bases, and 11 bases lay in between. This CDR3 has 14 amino acids. CDR1 and CDR2 (germline): LGHDT, YNNKEL (reference sequence). The chain's CDR3 is CASSQDEGGKTQYF. The DNA of the CDR3 is TGTGCCAGCAGCCAAGATGAGGGGGGGAAGACCCAGTACTTC.

In DNA form, the CDR3 reads TGTGCCAGCAGTGAAGCCGATCTGAACAAGGCTTTCTTT. As protein: CASSEADLNKAFF. The chain employs TRBV2 and TRBJ1-1; unclear D gene. Germline CDR1 reads SNHLY; CDR2 reads FYNNEI. The length of the CDR3 is 13 residues. The V gene lost 0 bases and the J gene lost 11 bases, with 13 bases spanning the gap.

Many counts were recorded for this clonotype. This rearrangement joins TRBV19 to TRBJ1-2; 9 bases align to TRBD1. V trimming: 7 bases; J trimming: 3 bases; junction bases outside the gene matches: 9. Germline V gene sequence: CDR1 LNHDA, CDR2 SQIVND (reference sequence). There are 15 residues in the CDR3. CDR3 nucleotide sequence: TGTGCCAGTACCAATGGAGGGACAGGGTACTATGGCTACACCTTC. This sequence encodes CASTNGGTGYYGYTF.

This clonotype was picked up many times. This chain links TRBV6-5 with TRBJ2-7; D unclear. V lost 2 bases and J lost 5, with 16 bases in between. The CDR3 contains 15 residues. Germline-derived CDR1 and CDR2 are MNHEY and SVGAGI. CDR3 in amino acids: CASSYRPLRIDEQYF. The CDR3 DNA follows: TGTGCCAGCAGTTACAGGCCGCTCCGGATTGACGAGCAGTACTTC.

Points on this clonotype: A read error is possible here, since a much larger clone lies one base away. The chain couples TRBV5-1 to TRBJ1-2, with unresolved D. The CDR3 has 14 residues. Germline CDR1 SGHRS, CDR2 YFSETQ. The CDR3 region is CASSLDEANYDYTF. The DNA of the CDR3 is TGCGCCAGCAGCTTGGATGAGGCTAACTATGACTACACCTTC. The whole variable domain, remainder taken from reference TRBV5-1 and TRBJ1-2, is KAGVTQTPRYLIKTRGQQVTLSCSPISGHRSVSWYQQTPGQGLQFLFEYFSETQRNKGNFPGRFSGRQFSNSRSEMNVSTLELGDSALYLCASSLDEANYDYTFGSGTRLTVV.

This clonotype has a count of ten or more. This chain connects TRBV19 to TRBJ1-1; the D gene is possibly TRBD1 (5 bases). CDR1 LNHDA and CDR2 SQIVND come from the germline V gene (reference sequence). Trimming cost V 4 bases and J 3 bases, with 12 bases left between them. The CDR3 contains 14 residues. CDR3: CASSTAGRDTEAFF. CDR3 in DNA: TGTGCCAGTAGTACTGCAGGGCGGGACACTGAAGCTTTCTTT.

The rearrangement links TRBV29-1 to TRBJ1-2; TRBD1 matches at 10 bases. The CDR3 totals 13 residues. Germline CDR1 reads SQVTM; CDR2 reads ANQGSEA. V shed 1 base and J 4 bases; nucleotides not matched to a gene: 0. The CDR3 nucleotides are TGCAGCGTTGAAGGACAGGGGGCCTATGGCTACACCTTC. Translation gives CSVEGQGAYGYTF.

The chain has TRBV18 and TRBJ2-1; TRBD2 might be the D (6 bases). Looked up from germline, CDR1 is KGHSH and CDR2 is LQKENI. The CDR3 has 16 amino acids. The V end lost 2 bases, the J end lost 9 bases, and 20 bases lay between the germline ends. CDR3 loop: CASSPSKEGTGFEQFF. CDR3 nucleotide sequence: TGTGCCAGCTCACCATCTAAAGAAGGGACTGGGTTTGAGCAGTTCTTC.

In its sample, this clonotype was seen a few times. This sequence joins TRBV5-6 and TRBJ2-1, with 9 bases identical to TRBD2. The CDR3 loop spans 15 amino acids. CDR1 and CDR2 from the germline V gene are SGHDT and YYEEEE. V lost 0 bases and J lost 10; bases outside the gene matches: 8. The CDR3 nucleotides read TGTGCCAGCAGCTTGGACCGAGGACTAGCGAGAGAGCAGTTCTTC. It specifies CASSLDRGLAREQFF.

This clonotype was seen at least ten times. V usage is TRBV7-9 and J usage is TRBJ1-2; 9 bases fit TRBD1. Trimming cost V 2 bases and J 6 bases; bases outside gene matches: 4. The germline V gene encodes CDR1 SEHNR and CDR2 FQNEAQ (reference sequence). The CDR3 length is 14 residues. DNA for the CDR3: TGTGCCAGCAGCTTACCGGGACAGGGACATGGCTACACCTTC. Its translation is CASSLPGQGHGYTF.

There are many counts of this clonotype. This chain connects TRBV10-3 to TRBJ1-5; D remains unclear. Trimming pared 0 bases from V and 5 bases from J, leaving 8 bases between. This CDR3 region has 14 residues. From germline, CDR1 is ENHRY and CDR2 SYGVKD. CDR3 sequence (DNA): TGTGCCATCAGTGAGTCGACTCGGGATCAGCCCCAGCATTTT. Translated: CAISESTRDQPQHF.

This rearrangement joins TRBV11-2 to TRBJ1-2; the D gene is possibly TRBD1 (6 bases). The germline V and J ends were trimmed by 5 bases and 8 bases, with 18 bases remaining between them. Germline CDR1 SGHAT, CDR2 FQNNGV. The CDR3 consists of 14 residues. The chain's CDR3 is CASSPLLGGEGYTF. Written as DNA, the CDR3 is TGTGCCAGCAGCCCTCTATTGGGGGGCGAAGGCTACACCTTC.